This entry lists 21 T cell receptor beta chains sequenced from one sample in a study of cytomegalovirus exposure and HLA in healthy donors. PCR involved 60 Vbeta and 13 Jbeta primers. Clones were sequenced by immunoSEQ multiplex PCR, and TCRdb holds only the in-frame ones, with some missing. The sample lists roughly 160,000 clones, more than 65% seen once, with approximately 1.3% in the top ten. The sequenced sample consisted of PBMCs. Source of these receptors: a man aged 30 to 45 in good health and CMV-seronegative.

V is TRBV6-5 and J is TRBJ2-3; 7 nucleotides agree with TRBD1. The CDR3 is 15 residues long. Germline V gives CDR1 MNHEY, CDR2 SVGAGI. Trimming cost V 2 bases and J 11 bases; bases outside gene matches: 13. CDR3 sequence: CASSYGQALPGKQYF. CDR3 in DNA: TGTGCCAGCAGTTACGGACAGGCCCTTCCCGGGAAGCAGTATTTT.

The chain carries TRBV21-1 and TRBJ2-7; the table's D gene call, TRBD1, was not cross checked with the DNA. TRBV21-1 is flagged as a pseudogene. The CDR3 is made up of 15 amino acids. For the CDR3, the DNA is TGTGCCAGCAGCAAAAGGGGGAGAAGGGTCCACGAGCAGTACTTC. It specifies CASSKRGRRVHEQYF.

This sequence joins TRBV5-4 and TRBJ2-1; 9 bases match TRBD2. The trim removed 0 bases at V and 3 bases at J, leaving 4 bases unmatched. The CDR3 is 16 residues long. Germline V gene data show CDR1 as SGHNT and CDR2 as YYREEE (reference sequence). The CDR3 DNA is TGTGCCAGCAGCTTGGATCTAGCGGGAAACTACAATGAGCAGTTCTTC. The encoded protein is CASSLDLAGNYNEQFF.

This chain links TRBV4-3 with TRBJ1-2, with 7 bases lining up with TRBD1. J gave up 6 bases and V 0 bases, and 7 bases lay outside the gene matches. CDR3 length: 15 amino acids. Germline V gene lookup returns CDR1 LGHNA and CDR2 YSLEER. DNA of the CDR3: TGCGCCAGCAGCCAAGAGACCCCGACAGGGCATGGCTACACCTTC. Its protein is CASSQETPTGHGYTF.

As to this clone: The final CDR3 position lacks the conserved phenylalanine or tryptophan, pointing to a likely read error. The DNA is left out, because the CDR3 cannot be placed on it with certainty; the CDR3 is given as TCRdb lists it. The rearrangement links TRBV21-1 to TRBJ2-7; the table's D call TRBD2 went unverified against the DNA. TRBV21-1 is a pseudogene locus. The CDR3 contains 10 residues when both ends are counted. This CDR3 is CASSRREEGP.

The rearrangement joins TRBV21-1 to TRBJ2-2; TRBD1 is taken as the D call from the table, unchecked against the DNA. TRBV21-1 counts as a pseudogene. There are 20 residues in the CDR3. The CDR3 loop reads CASSSIRCDSSPTMTGELFF. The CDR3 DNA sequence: TGTGCCAGCAGCAGCATTAGATGTGACAGTAGCCCTACGATGACCGGGGAGCTGTTTTTT.

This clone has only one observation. This CDR3 is CASPNGAGGEDYGYTF. The CDR3 region has the DNA TGTGCCAGCCCCAACGGAGCGGGGGGAGAGGACTATGGCTACACCTTC. The chain uses TRBV2 and TRBJ1-2; TRBD1 is a possible D gene (5 bases). Germline CDR1 is SNHLY and CDR2 is FYNNEI. The V gene lost 8 bases and the J gene lost 3 bases, with 22 bases spanning the gap. The CDR3 is 16 residues long.

The CDR3: CASTSVDTQYF. Written as DNA, the CDR3 is TGTGCCAGCACCTCTGTCGATACGCAGTATTTT. V usage is TRBV28 and J usage is TRBJ2-3; D gene uncertain. This CDR3 has 11 residues. V lost 7 bases, J lost 6 bases, and 8 bases lay in between. Per germline, CDR1 MDHEN and CDR2 SYDVKM.

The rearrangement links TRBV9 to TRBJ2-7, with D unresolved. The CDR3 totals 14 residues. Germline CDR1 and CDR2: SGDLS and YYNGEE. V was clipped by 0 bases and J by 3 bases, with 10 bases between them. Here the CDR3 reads CASSVDFRGYEQYF. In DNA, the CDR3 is TGTGCCAGCAGCGTAGATTTCCGCGGCTACGAGCAGTACTTC.

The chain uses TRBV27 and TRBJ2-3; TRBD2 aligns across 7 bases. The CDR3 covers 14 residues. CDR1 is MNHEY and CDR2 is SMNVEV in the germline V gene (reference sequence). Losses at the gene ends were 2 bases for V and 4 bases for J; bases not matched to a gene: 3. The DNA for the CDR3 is TGTGCCAGCAGTTTACGACTAGCTGCAGATACGCAGTATTTT. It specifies CASSLRLAADTQYF.

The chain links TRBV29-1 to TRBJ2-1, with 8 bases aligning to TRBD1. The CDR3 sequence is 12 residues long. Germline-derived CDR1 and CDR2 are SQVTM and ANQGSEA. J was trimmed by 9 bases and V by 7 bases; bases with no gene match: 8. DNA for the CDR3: TGCAGCGACCGACAGGGGCCCGGTGAGCAGTTCTTC. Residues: CSDRQGPGEQFF.

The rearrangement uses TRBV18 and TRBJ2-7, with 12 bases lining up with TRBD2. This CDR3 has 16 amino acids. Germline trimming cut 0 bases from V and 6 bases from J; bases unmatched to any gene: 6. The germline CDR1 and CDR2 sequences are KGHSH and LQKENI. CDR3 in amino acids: CASSPPASGRASEQYF. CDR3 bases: TGTGCCAGCTCACCACCGGCTAGCGGGAGGGCCAGCGAGCAGTACTTC.

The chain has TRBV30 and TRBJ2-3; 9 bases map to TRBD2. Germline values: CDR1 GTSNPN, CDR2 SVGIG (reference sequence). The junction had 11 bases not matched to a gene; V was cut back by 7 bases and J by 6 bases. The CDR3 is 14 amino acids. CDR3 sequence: CASLAAGGVDTQYF. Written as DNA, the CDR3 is TGTGCCTCTCTGGCGGCGGGGGGGGTGGATACGCAGTATTTT.

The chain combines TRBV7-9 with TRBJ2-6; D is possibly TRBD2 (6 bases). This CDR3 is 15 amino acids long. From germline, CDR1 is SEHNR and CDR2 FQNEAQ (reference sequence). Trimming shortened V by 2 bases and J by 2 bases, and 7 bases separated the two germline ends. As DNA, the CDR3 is TGTGCCAGCAGCTTAACGGGAGCTGGGGCCAACGTCCTGACTTTC. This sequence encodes CASSLTGAGANVLTF.

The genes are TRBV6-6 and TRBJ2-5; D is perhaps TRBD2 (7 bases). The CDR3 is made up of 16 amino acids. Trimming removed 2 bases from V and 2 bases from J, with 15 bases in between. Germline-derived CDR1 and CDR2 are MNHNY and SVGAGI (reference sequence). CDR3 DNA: TGTGCCAGCAGTTACGTGGAGGGAGGGGGTCAAGAGACCCAGTACTTC. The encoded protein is CASSYVEGGGQETQYF.

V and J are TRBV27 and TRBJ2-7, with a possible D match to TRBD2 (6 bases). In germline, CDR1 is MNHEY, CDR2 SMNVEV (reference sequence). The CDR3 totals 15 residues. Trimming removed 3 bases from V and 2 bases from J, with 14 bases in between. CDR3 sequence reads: CASSFSGLGTYEQYF. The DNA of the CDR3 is TGTGCCAGCAGTTTTTCGGGACTGGGAACCTACGAGCAGTACTTC.

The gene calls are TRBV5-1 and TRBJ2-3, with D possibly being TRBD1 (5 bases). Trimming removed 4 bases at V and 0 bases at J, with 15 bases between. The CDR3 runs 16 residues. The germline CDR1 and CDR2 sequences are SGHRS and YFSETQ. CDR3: CASSHVVDRSTDTQYF. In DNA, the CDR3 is TGCGCCAGCAGCCACGTTGTAGACAGAAGCACAGATACGCAGTATTTT.

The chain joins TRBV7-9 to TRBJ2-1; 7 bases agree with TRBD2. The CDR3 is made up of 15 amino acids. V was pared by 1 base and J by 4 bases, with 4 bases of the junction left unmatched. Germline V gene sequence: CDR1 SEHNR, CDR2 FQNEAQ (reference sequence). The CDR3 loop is CASSLVSGEYNEQFF. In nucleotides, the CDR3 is TGTGCCAGCAGCTTAGTCAGCGGGGAATACAATGAGCAGTTCTTC.

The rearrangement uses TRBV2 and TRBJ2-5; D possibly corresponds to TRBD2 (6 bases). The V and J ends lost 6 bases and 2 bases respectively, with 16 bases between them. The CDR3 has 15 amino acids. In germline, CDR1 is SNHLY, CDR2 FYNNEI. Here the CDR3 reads CASRSQAGGQETQYF. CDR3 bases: TGTGCCAGCAGATCTCAAGCGGGTGGACAAGAGACCCAGTACTTC.

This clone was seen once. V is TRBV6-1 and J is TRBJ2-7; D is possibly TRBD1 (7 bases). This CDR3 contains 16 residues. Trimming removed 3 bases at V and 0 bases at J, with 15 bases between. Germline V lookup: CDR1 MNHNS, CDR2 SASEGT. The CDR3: CASSDWGDRRSYEQYF. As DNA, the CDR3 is TGTGCCAGCAGTGATTGGGGGGACAGACGCTCCTACGAGCAGTACTTC.

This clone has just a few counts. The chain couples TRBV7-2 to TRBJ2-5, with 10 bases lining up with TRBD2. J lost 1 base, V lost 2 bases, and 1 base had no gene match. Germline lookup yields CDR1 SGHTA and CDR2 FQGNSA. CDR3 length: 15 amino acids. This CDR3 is CASSLKRGGQETQYF. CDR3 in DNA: TGTGCCAGCAGCTTAAAGCGGGGGGGCCAAGAGACCCAGTACTTC.